What follows are 32 T cell receptor beta chains derived from one specimen sequenced in a study of T cells expressing NK-cell markers. TCRdb reprocessed the 5' RACE reads; each CDR3 protein has one entry and no DNA is given. This sample's table reports 350,000 to 500,000 distinct CDR3 sequences. What was sequenced was blood T cells: a sorted CD56 or NKG2C T cell subset, CD4+ or CD8+ T cells, or bulk PBMC T cells (not recorded which). These receptors all come from a woman between 18 and 69 years old in good health.

The chain is built from TRBV20-1 and TRBJ2-7; the TCRdb call, TRBD1, lacks DNA for checking. The germline V gene has CDR1 DFQATT and CDR2 SNEGSKA (reference sequence). The CDR3 loop spans 13 amino acids. The CDR3 protein is CSASSGAAYEQYF.

The CDR3: CSVTRGGEQYF. The V gene is TRBV29-1, the J gene TRBJ2-7; the D gene TCRdb calls, TRBD1, cannot be checked with no DNA. The germline V gene has CDR1 SQVTM and CDR2 ANQGSEA. CDR3 length: 11 residues.

The V gene is TRBV7-9, the J gene TRBJ2-1. The CDR3 sequence is 15 residues long. CDR1 SEHNR and CDR2 FQNEAQ come from the germline V gene (reference sequence). CDR3 protein: CASSLTWSQRNEQFF.

The chain employs TRBV5-4 and TRBJ2-5; TCRdb's D gene call, TRBD1, goes unchecked for lack of DNA. The germline CDR1 and CDR2 sequences are SGHNT and YYREEE (reference sequence). This CDR3 has 12 amino acids. CDR3 sequence: CASSLQGETQYF. The full variable domain, rest sourced from reference TRBV5-4 and TRBJ2-5, is ETGVTQSPTHLIKTRGQQVTLRCSSQSGHNTVSWYQQALGQGPQFIFQYYREEENGRGNFPPRFSGLQFPNYSSELNVNALELDDSALYLCASSLQGETQYFGPGTRLLVL.

This chain connects TRBV3-1 to TRBJ2-1; the TRBD2 assignment by TCRdb is unverifiable without DNA. CDR1 is LGHDT, CDR2 YNNKEL, per germline (reference sequence). CDR3 size: 14 residues. The CDR3 sequence: CASSLSGAYNEQFF.

This chain's CDR3 is CASSSAGGSTDTQYF. This sequence joins TRBV28 and TRBJ2-3; absent DNA, TCRdb's TRBD2 call cannot be checked. This CDR3 has 15 amino acids. CDR1 is MDHEN, CDR2 SYDVKM, per germline. Full variable domain (outside the CDR3, taken from reference TRBV28 and TRBJ2-3): DVKVTQSSRYLVKRTGEKVFLECVQDMDHENMFWYRQDPGLGLRLIYFSYDVKMKEKGDIPEGYSVSREKKERFSLILESASTNQTSMYLCASSSAGGSTDTQYFGPGTRLTVL.

V usage is TRBV5-1 and J usage is TRBJ2-7; TCRdb names TRBD2, which stays unverified in the absence of DNA. The CDR3 spans 16 residues. Germline assignment: CDR1 SGHRS and CDR2 YFSETQ. CDR3 sequence: CASRPGLARTTYEQYF.

The J gene is TRBJ2-6, the V gene TRBV6-1; without DNA, the TCRdb call of TRBD2 cannot be checked. The CDR3 is 14 amino acids. Germline CDR1 reads MNHNS; CDR2 reads SASEGT. The CDR3 loop reads CATRGTSGANVLTF.

The CDR3: CASTEVGVDNNEQFF. The chain recombines TRBV27 with TRBJ2-1; the TCRdb D gene call, TRBD1, has no DNA to confirm it. The CDR3 runs 15 residues. Germline V CDR1 and CDR2: MNHEY, SMNVEV (reference sequence).

This chain uses TRBV29-1 with TRBJ2-7; checking the TCRdb D call of TRBD1 is not possible without DNA. Per the germline V gene, CDR1 is SQVTM and CDR2 is ANQGSEA. This CDR3 comprises 13 residues. This CDR3 reads CSVVAQGWDEQYF.

The V gene is TRBV25-1, the J gene TRBJ1-1; TCRdb reports TRBD1, a call that lacks DNA to check it against. Per the germline V gene, CDR1 is MGHDK and CDR2 is SYGVNS. The CDR3 consists of 14 residues. The CDR3 loop reads CASSDGDRPTEAFF.

This rearrangement joins TRBV12-3 or TRBV12-4 to TRBJ2-3; the TCRdb D gene call, TRBD2, has no DNA to confirm it. The CDR3 runs to 15 residues. This CDR3 reads CASSLTGGQRGTQYF.

The chain uses TRBV4-3 and TRBJ1-1. Looked up from germline, CDR1 is LGHNA and CDR2 is YSLEER. The CDR3 has 13 amino acids. CDR3 in amino acids: CASSRGRNTEAFF.

The chain employs TRBV6-1 and TRBJ1-2; TCRdb indicates TRBD1, and absent DNA this call remains unverified. The CDR3 covers 16 residues. CDR1 is MNHNS, CDR2 SASEGT, per germline. CDR3 amino acids: CASSRTGTPLGYGYTF.

V gene TRBV4-1 combines with J gene TRBJ1-2. In germline, CDR1 is MGHRA, CDR2 YSYEKL. This CDR3 has 15 residues. This CDR3 reads CASGSPGILNYGYTF.

The V and J genes are TRBV21-1 and TRBJ2-7; TCRdb selects TRBD1, and the lack of DNA leaves this call unchecked. TRBV21-1 is a known pseudogene. There are 13 residues in the CDR3. The CDR3 spells CASRPRVQSVQYF.

The chain uses TRBV20-1 and TRBJ2-2; TCRdb gives TRBD1 as the D gene, but with no DNA this cannot be confirmed. This CDR3 has 14 residues. Germline loops: CDR1 DFQATT, CDR2 SNEGSKA (reference sequence). The CDR3 sequence: CSAKYGGNTGELFF.

The chain employs TRBV2 and TRBJ2-3; checking the TCRdb D call of TRBD1 is not possible without DNA. The CDR3 is 14 residues long. Per the germline V gene, CDR1 is SNHLY and CDR2 is FYNNEI. The CDR3 is CASRQGYSTDTQYF.

The chain joins TRBV9 to TRBJ2-6. Germline CDR1 reads SGDLS; CDR2 reads YYNGEE. CDR3 size: 14 residues. This chain's CDR3 is CASSAVVGANVLTF.

This chain uses TRBV27 with TRBJ2-6. The V gene's germline CDR1 is MNHEY and CDR2 SMNVEV (reference sequence). This CDR3 comprises 15 residues. The CDR3 protein is CASSKYASGANVLTF.

This chain joins TRBV11-2 and TRBJ2-3; TCRdb designates TRBD2, a call that cannot be tested without DNA. Germline V gives CDR1 SGHAT, CDR2 FQNNGV. CDR3 size: 16 residues. CDR3 amino acids: CASSGRGPTGTDTQYF.

This chain joins TRBV7-9 and TRBJ1-1; lacking DNA, the TRBD1 call made by TCRdb goes unchecked. CDR1 is SEHNR and CDR2 is FQNEAQ in the germline V gene (reference sequence). The CDR3 extends over 15 amino acids. The CDR3 protein is CASSVDRLGRTEAFF.

V and J are TRBV27 and TRBJ2-1. CDR1 and CDR2 (germline): MNHEY, SMNVEV (reference sequence). The CDR3 consists of 12 residues. The CDR3 loop is CASIGSYNEQFF.

J is TRBJ2-1 and V is TRBV5-1. The CDR3 loop spans 14 amino acids. CDR1 is SGHRS and CDR2 is YFSETQ in the germline V gene. The CDR3 sequence is CASSPEGVYNEQFF.

This sequence joins TRBV5-4 and TRBJ1-1; TCRdb designates TRBD1, a call that cannot be tested without DNA. The CDR3 totals 15 residues. Germline lookup yields CDR1 SGHNT and CDR2 YYREEE (reference sequence). The CDR3 loop is CASSTPDRGRNEAFF.

The V and J genes are TRBV7-9 and TRBJ2-2; TCRdb outputs TRBD2, but without DNA this stays unchecked. This CDR3 is built from 14 residues. Germline values: CDR1 SEHNR, CDR2 FQNEAQ (reference sequence). The chain's CDR3 is CASSSRALTGELFF.

J is TRBJ2-2 and V is TRBV4-3; TCRdb calls TRBD1, which cannot be checked without DNA. Per the germline V gene, CDR1 is LGHNA and CDR2 is YSLEER. The CDR3 has 16 residues. The CDR3 is CASSRSDTFNAGELFF.

The genes are TRBV5-5 and TRBJ2-1; without DNA, the TCRdb call of TRBD2 cannot be checked. From germline, CDR1 is SGHKS and CDR2 YYEKEE (reference sequence). The CDR3 covers 15 residues. CDR3 protein: CASSPRGVGHWEQFF.

The CDR3: CASSLAGGPQDTQYF. This chain connects TRBV4-3 to TRBJ2-3; TCRdb's D call, TRBD2, is unchecked because there is no DNA. The germline V gene has CDR1 LGHNA and CDR2 YSLEER. CDR3 length: 15 amino acids.

The CDR3 is CAIARDTDTQYF. The rearrangement links TRBV10-3 to TRBJ2-3. The germline gives CDR1 ENHRY, CDR2 SYGVKD. The CDR3 totals 12 residues.

The chain is built from TRBV7-9 and TRBJ1-5. This CDR3 has 15 residues. Germline CDR1 is SEHNR and CDR2 is FQNEAQ (reference sequence). The chain's CDR3 is CASSSAEGFNQPQHF.

CDR3 sequence: CASSPLAGAYEQYF. The chain joins TRBV6-1 to TRBJ2-7; absent DNA, TCRdb's TRBD2 call cannot be checked. This CDR3 spans 14 amino acids. The V gene's germline CDR1 is MNHNS and CDR2 SASEGT.